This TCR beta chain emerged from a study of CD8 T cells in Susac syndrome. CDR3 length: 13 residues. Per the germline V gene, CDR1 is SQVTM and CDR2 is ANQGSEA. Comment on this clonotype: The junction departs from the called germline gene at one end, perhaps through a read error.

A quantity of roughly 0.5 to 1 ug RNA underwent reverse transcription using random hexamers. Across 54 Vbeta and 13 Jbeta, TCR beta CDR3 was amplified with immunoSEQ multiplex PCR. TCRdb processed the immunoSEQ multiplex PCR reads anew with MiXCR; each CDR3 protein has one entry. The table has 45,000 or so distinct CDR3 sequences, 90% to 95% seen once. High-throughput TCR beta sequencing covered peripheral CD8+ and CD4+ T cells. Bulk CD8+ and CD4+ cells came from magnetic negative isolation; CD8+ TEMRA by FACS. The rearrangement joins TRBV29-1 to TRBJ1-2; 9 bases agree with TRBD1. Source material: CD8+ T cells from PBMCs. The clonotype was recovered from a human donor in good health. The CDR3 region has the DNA TGCAACGTTGAATTGGGGGACAGGGCTGGCTACACCTTC. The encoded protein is CNVELGDRAGYTF. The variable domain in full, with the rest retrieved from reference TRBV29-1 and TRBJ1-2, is SAVISQKPSRDICQRGTSLTIQCQVDSQVTMMFWYRQQPGQSLTLIATANQGSEATYESGFVIDKFPISRPNLTFSTLTVSNMSPEDSSIYLCNVELGDRAGYTFGSGTRLTVV.